The clone carrying this T cell receptor beta chain was seen only a few times. The antigen is unknown. The sample comes from a study of Ad26.COV2.S vaccination and SARS-CoV-2 variants. Germline V gene sequence: CDR1 PRHDT, CDR2 FYEKMQ (reference sequence). The CDR3 covers 17 residues. Unmatched junction bases numbered 5, after V lost 1 base and J lost 0 bases. Study-wide results and caveats: Using TCR breadth and depth analyses may have led to underestimated total T cell responses. People who got the vaccine or the placebo had similar non-spike TCR breadth.

Profiling relied on immunoSEQ multiplex PCR, and the TCRdb table lists in-frame clones only, not all of them. The sample shows about 370,000 clones, less than 90% of them seen only once. Treatment in this sample: roughly 18 received Ad26.COV2.S at low or high dose, single or two shots; a few received placebo; per-sample allocation not given. Specimens were obtained on day 63 following the first vaccine or placebo injection. The clonotype originates from a person aged 18-65 years who received the Ad26.COV2.S COVID-19 vaccine or a placebo. The gene calls are TRBV13 and TRBJ2-7; the match to TRBD2 covers 11 bases. Source: peripheral blood, taken in a trial of Ad26.COV2.S vaccine versus placebo. As DNA, the CDR3 is TGTGCCAGCAGCTTAGTGGCACTAGCGGGGGCCTCCTACGAGCAGTACTTC. This encodes CASSLVALAGASYEQYF.